Below are 14 T cell receptor beta chains sequenced from a single sample in a study of monozygotic twins with inflammatory bowel disease (dated by TCRdb to the late 2010s). To prepare the library, 5' RACE was applied. Data came from an Illumina HiSeq 2500. TCRdb reprocessed the reads, so every CDR3 protein sequence counts as one entry and DNA is not shown. The table of this sample itemizes approximately 150,000 distinct CDR3 sequences. Approximately 7.4% of the sample belongs to the ten largest clones. The sequenced material came from blood. These receptors were obtained from a human donor with ulcerative colitis or Crohn's disease, or a healthy co-twin of an affected twin (not recorded which).

The chain employs TRBV6-2 or TRBV6-3 and TRBJ2-5. The CDR3 contains 13 residues. CDR1 and CDR2 from the germline V gene are MNHEY and SVGEGT. This chain's CDR3 is CASSENWQETQYF.

This chain links TRBV12-3 or TRBV12-4 with TRBJ2-7; TCRdb picks TRBD2, but there is no DNA to check that call. CDR3 size: 15 residues. The CDR3 loop is CASSPRTSGVNEQYF.

The rearrangement uses TRBV5-5 and TRBJ1-5; TCRdb lists TRBD1, though no DNA is available to test this call. Per germline, CDR1 SGHKS and CDR2 YYEKEE (reference sequence). This CDR3 is 15 amino acids long. The CDR3 spells CASSLGGSMGQPQHF.

The gene calls are TRBV28 and TRBJ2-7. The germline CDR1 and CDR2 sequences are MDHEN and SYDVKM. The CDR3 spans 14 residues. The chain's CDR3 is CASSPSLDSYEQYF.

The rearrangement uses TRBV20-1 and TRBJ2-5; no DNA is available, so the TRBD1 call from TCRdb remains unchecked. Germline lookup yields CDR1 DFQATT and CDR2 SNEGSKA (reference sequence). This CDR3 is built from 17 residues. The chain's CDR3 is CSATARPGTGGIGTQYF.

The J gene is TRBJ1-2, the V gene TRBV6-1. Germline CDR1 is MNHNS and CDR2 is SASEGT. CDR3 length: 14 residues. CDR3 residues: CASRFGGGNYGYTF.

V gene TRBV20-1 combines with J gene TRBJ2-7; with no DNA, the TCRdb D assignment of TRBD1 cannot be verified. CDR3 length equals 14 residues. The germline gives CDR1 DFQATT, CDR2 SNEGSKA (reference sequence). CDR3: CSAPQEGASYEQYF.

J is TRBJ2-4 and V is TRBV25-1. The CDR3 loop spans 14 amino acids. The germline V gene encodes CDR1 MGHDK and CDR2 SYGVNS. This CDR3 is CASSDAVPKNIQYF. The full variable domain, in which reference TRBV25-1 and TRBJ2-4 provide the parts outside the CDR3, is EADIYQTPRYLVIGTGKKITLECSQTMGHDKMYWYQQDPGMELHLIHYSYGVNSTEKGDLSSESTVSRIRTEHFPLTLESARPSHTSQYLCASSDAVPKNIQYFGAGTRLSVL.

The V gene is TRBV7-2, the J gene TRBJ1-1. Germline V gives CDR1 SGHTA, CDR2 FQGNSA. The CDR3 spans 12 residues. CDR3 residues: CASSFIGGEAFF. The full variable domain, its missing parts supplied by reference TRBV7-2 and TRBJ1-1, is GAGVSQSPSNKVTEKGKDVELRCDPISGHTALYWYRQSLGQGLEFLIYFQGNSAPDKSGLPSDRFSAERTGGSVSTLTIQRTQQEDSAVYLCASSFIGGEAFFGQGTRLTVV.

This sequence joins TRBV5-1 and TRBJ2-3; TCRdb calls TRBD2, which cannot be checked without DNA. Germline lookup yields CDR1 SGHRS and CDR2 YFSETQ. The CDR3 extends over 16 amino acids. The CDR3 reads CASSPERGASTDTQYF.

The V gene is TRBV5-1, the J gene TRBJ2-3. This CDR3 has 15 residues. Per the germline V gene, CDR1 is SGHRS and CDR2 is YFSETQ. The CDR3 reads CASSLPGSSTDTQYF.

V is TRBV5-1 and J is TRBJ2-5; TCRdb gives TRBD1 as the D gene, but with no DNA this cannot be confirmed. Germline V gene data show CDR1 as SGHRS and CDR2 as YFSETQ. The CDR3 has 16 amino acids. The CDR3 loop is CASSSEGQGVRVTQYF.

This chain links TRBV3-1 with TRBJ2-7; TCRdb names TRBD1, which stays unverified in the absence of DNA. Germline CDR1 LGHDT, CDR2 YNNKEL (reference sequence). This CDR3 spans 13 amino acids. The CDR3: CASSHGGGLEQYF.

The J gene is TRBJ2-7, the V gene TRBV12-3 or TRBV12-4; TCRdb gives TRBD1 as the D gene, but with no DNA this cannot be confirmed. The CDR3 contains 14 residues. The CDR3 sequence: CASRKGGTDHEQYF.